This T cell receptor (beta chain) originates from a study of control samples from healthy donors and cancer patients. TCRdb's copy holds only in-frame clones and misses some; the assay was immunoSEQ multiplex PCR. This table holds 88,000 or so clones, about 94% found once. The CDR3 contains 13 residues. Germline values: CDR1 KGHDR, CDR2 SFDVKD. V was clipped by 3 bases and J by 9 bases, with 10 bases between them. This sequence joins TRBV24-1 and TRBJ2-2; D gene uncertain. Source material: blood. The receptor was isolated from a young woman in good health. CDR3 nucleotide sequence: TGTGCCACCAGTGATCCGGTGCTCCGGGAGCTGTTTTTT. This gives the protein CATSDPVLRELFF.